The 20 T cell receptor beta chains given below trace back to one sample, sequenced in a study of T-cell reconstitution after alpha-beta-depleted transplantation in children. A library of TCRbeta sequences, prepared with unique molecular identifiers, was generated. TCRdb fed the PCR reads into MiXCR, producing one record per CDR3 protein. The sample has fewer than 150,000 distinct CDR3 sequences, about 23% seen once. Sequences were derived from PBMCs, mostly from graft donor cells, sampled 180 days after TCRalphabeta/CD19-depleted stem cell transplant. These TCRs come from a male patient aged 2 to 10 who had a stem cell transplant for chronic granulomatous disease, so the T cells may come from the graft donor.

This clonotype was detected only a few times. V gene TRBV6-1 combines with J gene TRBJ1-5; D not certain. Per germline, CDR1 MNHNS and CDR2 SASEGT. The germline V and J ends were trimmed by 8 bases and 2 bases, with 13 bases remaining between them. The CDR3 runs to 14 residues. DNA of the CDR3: TGTGCCAGCGAAAGTGGAGCGGGCAATCAGCCCCAGCATTTT. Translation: CASESGAGNQPQHF.

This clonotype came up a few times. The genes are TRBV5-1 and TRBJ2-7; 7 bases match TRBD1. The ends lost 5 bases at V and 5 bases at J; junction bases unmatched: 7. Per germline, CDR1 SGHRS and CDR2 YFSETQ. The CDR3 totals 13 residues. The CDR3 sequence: CASRFDRVDEQYF. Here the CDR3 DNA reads TGCGCCAGCAGATTTGACAGGGTCGACGAGCAGTACTTC.

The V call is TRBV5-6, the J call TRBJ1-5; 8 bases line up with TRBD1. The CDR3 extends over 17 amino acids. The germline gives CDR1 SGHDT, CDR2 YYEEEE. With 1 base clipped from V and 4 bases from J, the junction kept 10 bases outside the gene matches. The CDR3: CASSLQGAYSTNQPQHF. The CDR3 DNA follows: TGTGCCAGCAGCTTGCAGGGGGCGTATAGCACAAATCAGCCCCAGCATTTT. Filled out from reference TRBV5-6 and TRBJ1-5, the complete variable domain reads DAGVTQSPTHLIKTRGQQVTLRCSPKSGHDTVSWYQQALGQGPQFIFQYYEEEERQRGNFPDRFSGHQFPNYSSELNVNALLLGDSALYLCASSLQGAYSTNQPQHFGDGTRLSIL.

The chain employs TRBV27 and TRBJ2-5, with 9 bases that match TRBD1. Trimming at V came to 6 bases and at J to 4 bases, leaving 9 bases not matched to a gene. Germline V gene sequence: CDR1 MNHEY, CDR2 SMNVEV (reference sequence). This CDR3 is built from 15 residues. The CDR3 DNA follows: TGTGCCAGCAGGGCTTTTGACAGGGGGAGAGAGACCCAGTACTTC. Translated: CASRAFDRGRETQYF.

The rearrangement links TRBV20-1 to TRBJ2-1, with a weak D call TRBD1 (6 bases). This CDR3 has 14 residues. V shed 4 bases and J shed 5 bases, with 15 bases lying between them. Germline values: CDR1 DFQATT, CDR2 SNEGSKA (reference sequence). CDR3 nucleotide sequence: TGCAGTGCTATAGTGGGGGCTTTCGACAATGAGCAGTTCTTC. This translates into CSAIVGAFDNEQFF.

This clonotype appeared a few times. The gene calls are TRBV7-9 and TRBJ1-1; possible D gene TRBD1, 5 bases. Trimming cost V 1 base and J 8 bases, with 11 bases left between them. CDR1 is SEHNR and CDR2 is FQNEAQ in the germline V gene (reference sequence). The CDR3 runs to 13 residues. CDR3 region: CASSLGGTKEAFF. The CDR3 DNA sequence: TGTGCCAGCAGCTTAGGCGGGACGAAGGAAGCTTTCTTT.

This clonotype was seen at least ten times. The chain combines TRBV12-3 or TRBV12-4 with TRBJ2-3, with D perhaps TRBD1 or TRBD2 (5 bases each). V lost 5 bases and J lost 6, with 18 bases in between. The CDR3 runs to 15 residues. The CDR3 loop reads CASSPSRGHIDTQYF. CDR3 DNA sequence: TGTGCCAGCAGTCCCTCCCGGGGCCACATTGATACGCAGTATTTT.

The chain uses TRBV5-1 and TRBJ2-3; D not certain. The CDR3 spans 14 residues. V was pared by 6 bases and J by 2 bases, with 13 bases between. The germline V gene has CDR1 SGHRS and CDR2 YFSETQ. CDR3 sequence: CASKKGRYTDTQYF. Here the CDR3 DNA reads TGCGCCAGCAAGAAGGGCAGGTACACAGATACGCAGTATTTT.

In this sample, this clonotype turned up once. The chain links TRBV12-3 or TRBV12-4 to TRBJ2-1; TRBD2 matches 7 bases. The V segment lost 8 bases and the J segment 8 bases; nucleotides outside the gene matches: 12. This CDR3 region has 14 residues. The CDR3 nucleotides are TGTGCCAGCGGAACTATAAGGCTAGCGGATGAGCAGTTCTTC. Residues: CASGTIRLADEQFF.

The CDR3 DNA follows: TGTGCCAGCAGTTTTTCCCATTTCGCGGGACTGGGAGGCCAAGAGACCCAGTACTTC. Translated, it gives CASSFSHFAGLGGQETQYF. The chain links TRBV12-3 or TRBV12-4 to TRBJ2-5; D perhaps matches TRBD2 (6 bases). There are 19 residues in the CDR3. The V gene lost 3 bases and the J gene lost 1 base, with 24 bases spanning the gap.

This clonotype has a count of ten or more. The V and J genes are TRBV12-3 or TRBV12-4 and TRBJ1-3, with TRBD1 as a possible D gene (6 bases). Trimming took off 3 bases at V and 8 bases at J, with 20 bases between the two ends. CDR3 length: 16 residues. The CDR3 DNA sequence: TGTGCCAGCAGTTTCGACACAGGGATTGGAGGCCACACCATATATTTT. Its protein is CASSFDTGIGGHTIYF.

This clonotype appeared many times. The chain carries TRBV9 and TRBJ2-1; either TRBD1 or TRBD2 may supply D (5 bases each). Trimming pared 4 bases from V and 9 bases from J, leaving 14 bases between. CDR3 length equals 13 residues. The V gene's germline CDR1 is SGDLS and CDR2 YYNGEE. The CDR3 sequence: CASSPGTYGEQFF. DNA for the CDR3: TGTGCCAGCAGCCCCGGGACCTACGGTGAGCAGTTCTTC.

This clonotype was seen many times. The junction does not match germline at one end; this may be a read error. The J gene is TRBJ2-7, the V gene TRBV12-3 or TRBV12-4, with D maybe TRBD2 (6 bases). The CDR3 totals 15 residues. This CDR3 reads CASSRYSGFNYERYF. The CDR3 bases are TGTGCCAGCAGTCGCTATAGCGGTTTTAACTACGAGCGGTACTTC.

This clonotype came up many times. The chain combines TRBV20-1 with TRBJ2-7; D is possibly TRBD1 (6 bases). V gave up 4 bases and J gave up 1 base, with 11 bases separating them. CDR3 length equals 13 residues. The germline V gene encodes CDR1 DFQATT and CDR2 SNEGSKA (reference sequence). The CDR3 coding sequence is TGCAGTGCTACGGGACATACATCCTACGAGCAGTACTTC. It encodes CSATGHTSYEQYF.

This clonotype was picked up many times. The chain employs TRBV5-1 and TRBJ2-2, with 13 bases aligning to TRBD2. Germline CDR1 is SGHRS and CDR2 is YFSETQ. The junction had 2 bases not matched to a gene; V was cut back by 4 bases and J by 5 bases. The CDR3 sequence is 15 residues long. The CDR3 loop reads CASSPGLAGTGELFF. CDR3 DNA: TGCGCCAGCAGCCCGGGACTAGCGGGGACCGGGGAGCTGTTTTTT. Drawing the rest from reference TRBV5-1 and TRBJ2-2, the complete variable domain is KAGVTQTPRYLIKTRGQQVTLSCSPISGHRSVSWYQQTPGQGLQFLFEYFSETQRNKGNFPGRFSGRQFSNSRSEMNVSTLELGDSALYLCASSPGLAGTGELFFGEGSRLTVL.

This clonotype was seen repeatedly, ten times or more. CDR3 nucleotide sequence: TGCGCCAGCAGCTGGGGGTTGAGAGGATCCAATGAGCAGTTCTTC. Its translation is CASSWGLRGSNEQFF. V and J are TRBV5-1 and TRBJ2-1, with D tentatively TRBD1 or TRBD2 (5 bases each). Trimming removed 3 bases at V and 6 bases at J, with 16 bases between. Germline V CDR1 and CDR2: SGHRS, YFSETQ. The CDR3 spans 15 residues.

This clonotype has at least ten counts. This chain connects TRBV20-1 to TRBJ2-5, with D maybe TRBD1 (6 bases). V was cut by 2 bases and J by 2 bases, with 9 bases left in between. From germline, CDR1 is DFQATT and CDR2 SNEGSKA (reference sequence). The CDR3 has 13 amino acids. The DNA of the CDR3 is TGCAGTGCTAGACAGACAGGACAAGAGACCCAGTACTTC. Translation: CSARQTGQETQYF.

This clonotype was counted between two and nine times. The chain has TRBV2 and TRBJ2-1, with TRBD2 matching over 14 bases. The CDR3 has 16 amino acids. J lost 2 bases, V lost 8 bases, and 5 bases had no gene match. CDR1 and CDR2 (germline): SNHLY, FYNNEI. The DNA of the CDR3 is TGTGCCAGCGAGACTAGCGGGGGGGGTGCCTACAATGAGCAGTTCTTC. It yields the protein CASETSGGGAYNEQFF.

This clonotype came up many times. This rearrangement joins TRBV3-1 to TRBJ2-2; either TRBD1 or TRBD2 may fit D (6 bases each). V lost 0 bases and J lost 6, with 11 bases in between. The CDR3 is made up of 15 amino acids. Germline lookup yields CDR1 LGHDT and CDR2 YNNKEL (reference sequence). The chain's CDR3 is CASSQEPGAAGELFF. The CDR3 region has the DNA TGTGCCAGCAGCCAAGAACCGGGGGCGGCCGGGGAGCTGTTTTTT.

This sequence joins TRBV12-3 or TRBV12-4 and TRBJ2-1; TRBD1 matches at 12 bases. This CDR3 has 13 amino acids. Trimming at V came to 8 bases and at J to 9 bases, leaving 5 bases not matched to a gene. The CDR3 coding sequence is TGTGCCAGCGGGGGACAGGGGGCGGCTGAGCAGTTCTTC. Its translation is CASGGQGAAEQFF.